This T cell receptor beta chain was recovered during a study of T cells after yellow fever vaccination (dated 2019 in TCRdb). Some background on the complete study: Libraries from fractions with low cell numbers were prepared with the SMART-Seq v4 Ultra Low Input RNA kit. Bulk TCR alpha and beta repertoires were sequenced longitudinally to track T-cell clones before and after primary and booster YFV17D yellow fever vaccination. Two healthy male donors made up the cohort, one aged 18 to 29 years and the other aged 30 to 40 years. Bulk PBMC replicates and cell subsets were isolated from blood drawn at multiple timepoints before and after both primary and secondary immunization. Paper-wide results and their limitations: The secondary T-cell response was found to be weaker but faster than the primary response, with a peak reached on day 5 rather than on day 15. A small share of clonotypes was detected in both CD4 and CD8 compartments, with the overlap likely arising from convergent recombination. The study included only a couple of donors, which limits how far the findings can be generalized. Because abundant contaminating clonotypes from the bulk population could be contained in FACS-sorted repertoires, computational filtering was required. Most clones expanded after primary vaccination (almost 97% of CD4 and 88% of CD8) were re-detected after the booster, suggesting that broad memory maintenance occurred.

The trim is 0 bases for V and 4 bases for J, with a gap of 10 bases between the germline ends. Based on the germline V gene (reference sequence), the CDR1 and CDR2 sequences are MNHNY and SVGAGI. Counted from cysteine to phenylalanine, this CDR3 has 15 amino acids. The kept DNA is CDR3 alone, 45 bases in frame from the first base. With respect to this clonotype: Its antigen target is currently unknown. There are no base qualities to consult, and no much larger clone falls within one base.

The sample's treatment or condition label is to be understood as: live attenuated yellow fever vaccine strain. At each blood-draw timepoint, two biological replicates of bulk PBMCs were collected. PBMCs were isolated from peripheral blood using a standard Ficoll-Paque protocol. TriZol was used to extract RNA from bulk PBMCs, CD4 and CD8 fractions, and dextramer-positive and dextramer-negative fractions. The sequencer was an Illumina NovaSeq 6000. TCR cDNA was made using 5'RACE template switching, a step that added a universal primer site and unique molecular identifiers. Priming for cDNA synthesis came from both the TCR alpha and TCR beta constant segments. Libraries were amplified in two PCR steps, with sample barcodes and sequencing adapters added in the second step. Sequencing of libraries was done on Illumina HiSeq 2500 (2x100 bp) or NovaSeq (2x150 bp). As for how the authors treated the data: Reads were demultiplexed and collapsed into UMI consensus sequences with MIGEC, and V(D)J alignment was performed with MiXCR. Vaccine-responding clonotypes were defined with edgeR using replicate PBMC samples, requiring FDR below 0.01 and a log2 fold change above 5 up to day 15. Bulk clonotypes were assigned CD4 or CD8 identity according to which sequenced CD4 or CD8 repertoire held them at higher abundance. The raw public data were reprocessed by TCRdb itself: fastp quality trimming at Q25, MiXCR clonotype calling, in-frame beta chains only. CDR3 protein sequences are deduplicated, and each keeps its most common genes and DNA. In this record, the V and J calls reflect TCRdb's handling and not the investigators' own analysis. The sample yields about 340,000 distinct CDR3 sequences; approximately 4.2% were counted once. The top ten clonotypes cover approximately 24% of the sample.

The clonotype originates from a man younger than 30 who received the YFV17D yellow fever vaccine. In this chain, TRBV6-6 is recombined with TRBJ1-3; possibly the D gene is TRBD1, per 5 matching bases. The input for sequencing was PBMCs, taken 5 days after the yellow fever booster vaccination. This receptor carries the CDR3 CASSYSGPFGNTIYF. The sequenced DNA: TGTGCCAGCAGTTACTCGGGGCCTTTCGGAAACACCATATATTTT.